This T cell receptor beta chain comes out of a study of T cell repertoires in MIS-A myocarditis. The sample holds a few counts of this clone. Trimming left V 3 bases short and J 0 bases short, with 15 bases between. The CDR3 is 18 amino acids. CDR1 MRHNA and CDR2 SNTAGT come from the germline V gene. The protocol was immunoSEQ multiplex PCR, while the TCRdb copy is restricted to in-frame clones and leaves out a portion. This sample has roughly 14,000 clones; 74% occur once, and the top ten carry 61%. This sequence joins TRBV6-4 and TRBJ2-6, with D tentatively TRBD1 (6 bases). What was sequenced was left ventricle heart tissue obtained at autopsy. The TCR sequence derives from a man aged 18 to 35 with fulminant myocarditis from multisystem inflammatory syndrome in adults (MIS-A) after COVID-19. This CDR3 reads CASSESGTSSSGANVLTF. CDR3 DNA: TGTGCCAGCAGTGAATCCGGGACATCGAGCTCTGGGGCCAACGTCCTGACTTTC.